This entry lists 27 T cell receptor beta chains sequenced from one sample in a study of T cell changes during pregnancy in multiple sclerosis. Sequencing used immunoSEQ multiplex PCR; TCRdb keeps in-frame clones, though not all of them. The data show roughly 53,000 clones, around nine tenths seen once. Sequencing used CD8+ T cells from peripheral blood mononuclear cells, obtained before pregnancy. These receptors all stem from a female donor with multiple sclerosis, enrolled in a pregnancy study.

This clone was seen a handful of times. This chain joins TRBV27 and TRBJ2-3, with 8 nucleotides matching TRBD2. CDR3 length: 17 amino acids. The germline V gene encodes CDR1 MNHEY and CDR2 SMNVEV (reference sequence). After removal of 5 bases from V and 4 bases from J, the junction contained 14 bases not matched to a gene. CDR3 sequence (DNA): TGTGCCAGCAGTCCCAGAGGTCGAGCGGGGGCCCCAGATACGCAGTATTTT. Its protein product is CASSPRGRAGAPDTQYF.

The rearrangement links TRBV6-6 to TRBJ2-1; D gene unclear. The CDR3 length is 14 residues. CDR1 and CDR2 from the germline V gene are MNHNY and SVGAGI (reference sequence). The V end lost 4 bases, the J end lost 1 base, and 8 bases lay between the germline ends. CDR3 DNA sequence: TGTGCCAGCAGTTCTTCCTCTTCCTACAATGAGCAGTTCTTC. It is translated as CASSSSSSYNEQFF.

J is TRBJ2-5 and V is TRBV7-9; 8 positions agree with TRBD1. This CDR3 comprises 16 residues. Trimming cost V 5 bases and J 4 bases; bases outside gene matches: 12. CDR1 SEHNR and CDR2 FQNEAQ come from the germline V gene (reference sequence). This CDR3 is CASSSPGGPSRETQYF. CDR3 sequence (DNA): TGTGCCAGCAGCAGCCCAGGGGGCCCCTCTCGAGAGACCCAGTACTTC.

CDR3 DNA sequence: TGTGCCAGCAGCCCAGCCTACGAGCAGTACTTC. This encodes CASSPAYEQYF. The gene calls are TRBV5-5 and TRBJ2-7; no clear D. Per germline, CDR1 SGHKS and CDR2 YYEKEE (reference sequence). The CDR3 covers 11 residues. Trimming left V 4 bases short and J 2 bases short, with 4 bases between.

V gene TRBV9 combines with J gene TRBJ2-2; TRBD2 aligns across 12 bases. This CDR3 comprises 17 residues. V lost 4 bases and J lost 6; bases outside the gene matches: 10. Germline-derived CDR1 and CDR2 are SGDLS and YYNGEE. The CDR3: CASSHSSSGGAAGELFF. CDR3 DNA sequence: TGTGCCAGCAGCCACAGCTCTAGCGGGGGGGCCGCCGGGGAGCTGTTTTTT.

V usage is TRBV5-1 and J usage is TRBJ2-1; 9 positions agree with TRBD1. Trimming removed 0 bases from V and 7 bases from J; junction bases left unmatched: 8. This CDR3 is 16 amino acids long. Germline-derived CDR1 and CDR2 are SGHRS and YFSETQ. The CDR3 DNA sequence: TGCGCCAGCAGCTTGGTACCTCGGGACAGGGATAATGAGCAGTTCTTC. This gives the protein CASSLVPRDRDNEQFF.

This chain uses TRBV4-3 with TRBJ2-7, with 10 bases identical to TRBD1. V shed 6 bases, J shed 6 bases, and the junction held 11 bases outside the gene matches. The length of the CDR3 is 15 residues. Germline CDR1 LGHNA, CDR2 YSLEER. The CDR3 coding sequence is TGCGCCAGCAGAAAGGACAGGGGGTATCCCCTCGAGCAGTACTTC. Translation gives CASRKDRGYPLEQYF.

V is TRBV4-1 and J is TRBJ2-7; 9 bases align to TRBD2. The CDR3 extends over 15 amino acids. With V trimmed by 2 bases and J by 1 base, 3 bases remained unmatched. Germline CDR1 is MGHRA and CDR2 is YSYEKL. CDR3 DNA: TGCGCCAGCAGCCAACGTAGCGGGGGTTCCTACGAGCAGTACTTC. It specifies CASSQRSGGSYEQYF.

In this sample, this clone turned up a few times. V and J are TRBV4-1 and TRBJ1-4; tentatively, D is TRBD1 (6 bases). Germline CDR1 MGHRA, CDR2 YSYEKL. The CDR3 has 16 residues. The V gene lost 0 bases and the J gene lost 7 bases, with 15 bases spanning the gap. As DNA, the CDR3 is TGCGCCAGCAGCCAAGATCCCGGCAGGGGTAGTGAAAAACTGTTTTTT. Translated, it gives CASSQDPGRGSEKLFF.

The V and J genes are TRBV4-1 and TRBJ1-2; 8 bases fit TRBD1. Germline V gives CDR1 MGHRA, CDR2 YSYEKL. The V segment lost 4 bases and the J segment 3 bases; nucleotides outside the gene matches: 4. CDR3 length equals 14 residues. The CDR3 protein is CASSPMDRDYGYTF. CDR3 DNA sequence: TGCGCCAGCAGCCCTATGGACAGGGACTATGGCTACACCTTC.

CDR3 nucleotide sequence: TGTGCCAGCTCACCACCGAGCGCGGGGGGCGGGCAGTTCTTC. It is translated as CASSPPSAGGGQFF. The chain joins TRBV18 to TRBJ2-1, with 8 nucleotides matching TRBD2. V dropped 0 bases and J dropped 12; count of bases not matched to a gene: 7. Per germline, CDR1 KGHSH and CDR2 LQKENI. The CDR3 is 14 amino acids.

The chain couples TRBV5-8 to TRBJ1-1; unclear D gene. Germline lookup yields CDR1 SGHTS and CDR2 YDEGEE. The CDR3 runs 15 residues. With 8 bases removed from V and 5 bases from J, the gap between germline ends came to 22 bases. Here the CDR3 reads CASHPPGRGGTEAFF. CDR3 bases: TGTGCCAGTCACCCCCCCGGTCGGGGAGGGACTGAAGCTTTCTTT.

The chain couples TRBV5-8 to TRBJ1-1, with 10 bases identical to TRBD1. The germline gives CDR1 SGHTS, CDR2 YDEGEE. CDR3 size: 15 residues. Losses at the gene ends were 0 bases for V and 7 bases for J; bases not matched to a gene: 6. The CDR3 DNA reads TGTGCCAGCAGCTTGGGCCGGACAGGGGGGGATGAAGCTTTCTTT. Translating gives CASSLGRTGGDEAFF.

The rearrangement joins TRBV6-6 to TRBJ2-2; TRBD2 aligns across 10 bases. This CDR3 is 15 amino acids long. Germline V CDR1 and CDR2: MNHNY, SVGAGI (reference sequence). V dropped 2 bases and J dropped 3; count of bases not matched to a gene: 0. The CDR3 bases are TGTGCCAGCAGTTACAGCGGGGGGGACACCGGGGAGCTGTTTTTT. Encoded protein: CASSYSGGDTGELFF.

A word on this clone: The sample contains more than one DNA sequence encoding this CDR3. The chain is built from TRBV6-5 and TRBJ1-1; no definite D call. The CDR3 sequence is 14 residues long. CDR1 is MNHEY, CDR2 SVGAGI, per germline. V shed 0 bases and J shed 2 bases, with 7 bases lying between them. CDR3 residues: CASSYSSFNTEAFF. CDR3 bases: TGTGCCAGCAGTTACTCTAGTTTCAACACTGAAGCTTTCTTT.

V usage is TRBV9 and J usage is TRBJ1-4; possible D gene TRBD1, 6 bases. The CDR3 extends over 17 amino acids. V dropped 3 bases and J dropped 0 bases, with 15 bases sitting between them. The germline V gene has CDR1 SGDLS and CDR2 YYNGEE. In nucleotides, the CDR3 is TGTGCCAGCAGCGACCCCGGGACATCCTCAACTAATGAAAAACTGTTTTTT. It encodes CASSDPGTSSTNEKLFF. The entire variable domain, with the rest obtained from reference TRBV9 and TRBJ1-4, is as follows: DSGVTQTPKHLITATGQRVTLRCSPRSGDLSVYWYQQSLDQGLQFLIQYYNGEERAKGNILERFSAQQFPDLHSELNLSSLELGDSALYFCASSDPGTSSTNEKLFFGSGTQLSVL.

This rearrangement joins TRBV4-2 to TRBJ2-2; 7 nucleotides agree with TRBD1. This CDR3 is 16 amino acids long. V trimming: 0 bases; J trimming: 4 bases; junction bases outside the gene matches: 5. Per the germline V gene, CDR1 is LGHNA and CDR2 is YNFKEQ. The CDR3 spells CASSQDWDSGTGELFF. CDR3 in DNA: TGTGCCAGCAGCCAAGATTGGGACAGCGGCACCGGGGAGCTGTTTTTT.

To note about this clone: At one of its ends the junction is not consistent with the germline gene, which may arise from a read error. This chain connects TRBV4-1 to TRBJ2-1; 11 nucleotides agree with TRBD2. Germline CDR1 reads MGHRA; CDR2 reads YSYEKL. The CDR3 has 16 amino acids. Written as DNA, the CDR3 is TGCGCCAGCAGCCAAGATCCTAGCGGGGGGTACAATGAGCTGTTCTTC. It is translated as CASSQDPSGGYNELFF.

The chain combines TRBV6-1 with TRBJ1-1; TRBD1 might be the D (5 bases). Germline values: CDR1 MNHNS, CDR2 SASEGT. Trimming took 6 bases from V and 7 from J, leaving 6 bases between them. The CDR3 contains 10 residues. The CDR3 region is CASRQVEAFF. In nucleotides, the CDR3 is TGTGCCAGCAGACAGGTTGAAGCTTTCTTT.

The rearrangement joins TRBV9 to TRBJ1-1; 8 nucleotides line up with TRBD1. Trimming took 3 bases from V and 0 from J; bases not matched to a gene: 7. Per germline, CDR1 SGDLS and CDR2 YYNGEE. This CDR3 spans 16 amino acids. CDR3 loop: CASSAPGQVMNTEAFF. Here the CDR3 DNA reads TGTGCCAGCAGCGCCCCGGGACAGGTCATGAACACTGAAGCTTTCTTT.

The chain joins TRBV4-2 to TRBJ2-1, with 10 nucleotides matching TRBD1. The CDR3 is made up of 13 amino acids. Germline assignment: CDR1 LGHNA and CDR2 YNFKEQ. V was clipped by 3 bases and J by 7 bases; unmatched bases: 0. The CDR3 spells CASSQGQGNEQFF. CDR3 sequence (DNA): TGTGCCAGCAGCCAGGGACAGGGGAATGAGCAGTTCTTC.

For this clone: The junction differs from germline at one of its ends, possibly a read error. The chain is built from TRBV6-1 and TRBJ1-2; D unclear. This CDR3 has 14 amino acids. Germline V gives CDR1 MNHNS, CDR2 SASEGT. The DNA for the CDR3 is TGTGCCGGCAGTGAACCTTCGGGATCTGGCGGCTACACCTTC. Residues: CAGSEPSGSGGYTF.

The V gene is TRBV4-1, the J gene TRBJ1-5; D remains ambiguous. Trimming removed 4 bases from V and 4 bases from J, with 8 bases in between. CDR1 and CDR2 (germline): MGHRA, YSYEKL. The CDR3 runs to 13 residues. The CDR3 DNA sequence: TGCGCCAGCAGCCCACAGCGGAATCAGCCCCAGCATTTT. This translates into CASSPQRNQPQHF.

The chain recombines TRBV10-3 with TRBJ2-1; D might be TRBD2 (6 bases). Germline values: CDR1 ENHRY, CDR2 SYGVKD. CDR3 length equals 13 residues. Trimming pared 11 bases from V and 0 bases from J, leaving 11 bases between. CDR3 amino acids: CASLGGSYNEQFF. As DNA, the CDR3 is TGTGCCTCCTTGGGGGGCTCCTACAATGAGCAGTTCTTC.

The chain joins TRBV6-5 to TRBJ2-7; 9 bases agree with TRBD2. This CDR3 spans 14 amino acids. Germline loops: CDR1 MNHEY, CDR2 SVGAGI. J was trimmed by 3 bases and V by 6 bases; bases with no gene match: 6. The CDR3 is CASRELAGFYEQYF. For the CDR3, the DNA is TGTGCCAGCAGGGAACTAGCGGGCTTCTACGAGCAGTACTTC.

The gene calls are TRBV9 and TRBJ1-1; D gene ambiguous. Between the trimmed V and J ends, which lost 0 bases and 0 bases, there was a span of 9 bases. This CDR3 comprises 15 residues. Germline lookup yields CDR1 SGDLS and CDR2 YYNGEE. CDR3 sequence reads: CASSVAGGVNTEAFF. DNA of the CDR3: TGTGCCAGCAGCGTAGCGGGCGGGGTGAACACTGAAGCTTTCTTT.

The CDR3 is CASSLAPGREQYF. CDR3 bases: TGTGCCAGCAGCTTAGCCCCGGGTCGCGAGCAGTACTTC. The rearrangement joins TRBV7-7 to TRBJ2-7; D call uncertain. V lost 0 bases to trimming and J lost 6 bases, with 9 bases between them. The CDR3 is made up of 13 amino acids. Germline loops: CDR1 SSHAT, CDR2 FNYEAQ (reference sequence).